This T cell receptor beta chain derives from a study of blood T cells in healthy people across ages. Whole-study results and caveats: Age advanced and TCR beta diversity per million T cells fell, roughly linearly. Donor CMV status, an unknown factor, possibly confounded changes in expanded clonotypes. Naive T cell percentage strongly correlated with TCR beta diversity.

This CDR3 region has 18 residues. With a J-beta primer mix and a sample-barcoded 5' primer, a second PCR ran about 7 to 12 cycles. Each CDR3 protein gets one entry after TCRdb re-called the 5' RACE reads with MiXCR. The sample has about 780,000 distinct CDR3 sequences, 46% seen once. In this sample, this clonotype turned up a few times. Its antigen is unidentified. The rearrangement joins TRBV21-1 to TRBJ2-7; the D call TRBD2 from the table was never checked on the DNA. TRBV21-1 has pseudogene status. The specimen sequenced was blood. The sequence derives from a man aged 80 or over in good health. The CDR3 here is CASSKKGLAGRAPYEQYF. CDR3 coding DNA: TGTGCCAGCAGCAAAAAAGGTCTAGCGGGCCGGGCTCCCTACGAGCAGTACTTC.